This TCR beta chain was identified during a study of spatial heterogeneity in lung cancer. This clonotype was seen at least ten times. Its antigen is not identified. Whole-study results and caveats: Resection saw ubiquitous expanded tumor TCRs appear in blood more than follow-up did.

In TCRdb, the 5' RACE reads were re-called with MiXCR into one record per CDR3 protein. There are about 80,000 distinct CDR3 sequences in the sample; roughly 8% occur only once, and about 6.8% lies in the top ten. Trimming took 6 bases from V and 5 from J, leaving 13 bases between them. Germline V CDR1 and CDR2: MNHNY, SVGAGI (reference sequence). CDR3 length equals 13 residues. Time point specified: sample taken at primary tumor resection. The chain uses TRBV6-6 and TRBJ1-2, with D maybe TRBD1 (5 bases). This clonotype was obtained from a male donor with early-stage non-small cell lung cancer. The material sequenced was PBMCs, taken at surgery. CDR3 in amino acids: CASRPGTDYGYTF. CDR3 nucleotides: TGTGCCAGCAGGCCCGGGACCGATTATGGCTACACCTTC.